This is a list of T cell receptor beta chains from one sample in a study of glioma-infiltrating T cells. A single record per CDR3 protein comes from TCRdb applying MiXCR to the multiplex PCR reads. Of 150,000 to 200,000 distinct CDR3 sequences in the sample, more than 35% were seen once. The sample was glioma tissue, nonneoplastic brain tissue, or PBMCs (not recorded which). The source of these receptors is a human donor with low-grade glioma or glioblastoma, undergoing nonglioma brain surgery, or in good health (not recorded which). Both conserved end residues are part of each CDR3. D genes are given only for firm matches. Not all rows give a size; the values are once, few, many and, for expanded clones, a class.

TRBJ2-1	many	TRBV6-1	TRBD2	TGTGCCAGCAGGGGCCGGGACTATAACAATGAGCAGTTCTTC	CASRGRDYNNEQFF
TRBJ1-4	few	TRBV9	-	TGTGCCAGCAGCGTAGGGGCAGCCTTCAATGAAAAACTGTTTTTT	CASSVGAAFNEKLFF
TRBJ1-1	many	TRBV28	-	TGTGCCAGCAGTTTATCAGGCAAAGCTTTCTTT	CASSLSGKAFF
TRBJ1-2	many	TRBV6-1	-	TGTGCCAGCAGTTCGGGACACCATAACTATGGCTACACCTTC	CASSSGHHNYGYTF
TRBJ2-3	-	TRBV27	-	TGTGCCAGCAGTTTAAACAGGTTGGAAGATACGCAGTATTTT	CASSLNRLEDTQYF
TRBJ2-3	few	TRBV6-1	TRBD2	TGTGCCAGCAGCGTAGAAGCGGGAGGGCCGGGGGTAGATACGCAGTATTTT	CASSVEAGGPGVDTQYF
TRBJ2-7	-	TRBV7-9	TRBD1	TGTGCCAGCAGCCACCGGGACAGGGGGCGGAACGAGCAGTACTTC	CASSHRDRGRNEQYF
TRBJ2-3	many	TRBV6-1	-	TGTGCCAGCAGTGAAAGGACAGTACAGTATTTT	CASSERTVQYF
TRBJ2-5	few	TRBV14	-	TGTGCCAGCAGCCCCTACAGGGCCCAAGAGACCCAGTACTTC	CASSPYRAQETQYF
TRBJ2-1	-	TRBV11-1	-	TGTGCCAGCAGCTTAGGGGCAGAGATTTACAATGAGCAGTTCTTC	CASSLGAEIYNEQFF
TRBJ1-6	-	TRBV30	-	TGTGCCTGGAGTGTAAAGGACAGCGGTTCAACCCTCCACTTT	CAWSVKDSGSTLHF
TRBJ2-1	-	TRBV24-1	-	TGTGCCACCAGTGACCCGAGCGGGCCTCACAATGAGCAGTTCTTC	CATSDPSGPHNEQFF
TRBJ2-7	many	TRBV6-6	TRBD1	TGTGCCAGCAGTTACGGGGACAGGGGGCAATACGAGCAGTACTTC	CASSYGDRGQYEQYF
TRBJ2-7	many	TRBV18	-	TGTGCCAGCTCGCCCAACGCGGCAAACGAGCAGTACTTC	CASSPNAANEQYF
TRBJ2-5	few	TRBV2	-	TGTGCCAGCAGGTTGGCACTCCCTCAAGAGACCCAGTACTTC	CASRLALPQETQYF
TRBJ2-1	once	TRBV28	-	TGTGCCAGCAGTGCATCCACTAGCTGGGTCCCCGATGAGCAGTTCTTC	CASSASTSWVPDEQFF
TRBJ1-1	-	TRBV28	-	TGTTCCAGCAGTTTATGGGGTAGCACTGAAGCTTTCTTT	CSSSLWGSTEAFF
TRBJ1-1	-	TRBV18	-	TGTGCCAGCTCACCGTCGTGGCAGGACGGTGAAGCTTTCTTT	CASSPSWQDGEAFF
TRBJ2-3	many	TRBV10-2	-	TGCGCCAGCAGTGAGACGCTTCGAGACCGGTATTTT	CASSETLRDRYF
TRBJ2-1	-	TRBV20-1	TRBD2	TGCAGTGCTAGAGGTTCTAGCGGGCTCTACAATGAGCAGTTCTTC	CSARGSSGLYNEQFF
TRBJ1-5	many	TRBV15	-	TGTGCCACCAGCAGTGGGGACAGCAATCAGCCCCAGCATTTT	CATSSGDSNQPQHF
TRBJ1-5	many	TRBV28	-	TGTGCCAGCAGTCCGGACACGGACGTCAATCAGCCCCAGCATTTT	CASSPDTDVNQPQHF
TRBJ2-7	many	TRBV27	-	TGTGCCAGCACCGGGTACGAGCAGTACTTC	CASTGYEQYF
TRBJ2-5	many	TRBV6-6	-	TGTGCCAGCAGTTACCGGGAAGAGACCCAGTACTTC	CASSYREETQYF
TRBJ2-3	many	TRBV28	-	TGTGCCAGCAGGAAACAGGGAAATCCAGATACGCAGTATTTT	CASRKQGNPDTQYF
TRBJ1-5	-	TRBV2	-	TGTGCCAGATCCGGACAAAACCAACAGCCCCAGCATTTT	CARSGQNQQPQHF
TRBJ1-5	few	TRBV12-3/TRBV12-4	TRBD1	TGTGCCAGCAGCTTCCAGGGGGACGATCAGCCCCAGCATTTT	CASSFQGDDQPQHF
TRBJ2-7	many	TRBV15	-	TGTGCCACCAGCAGATCGGGCCTTCTCGCGGAGCAGTACTTC	CATSRSGLLAEQYF
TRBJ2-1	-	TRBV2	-	TGTGCCAGCAGTGACGAGGGCTACAATGAGCAGTTCTTC	CASSDEGYNEQFF
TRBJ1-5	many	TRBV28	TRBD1	TGTGCCAGCAGGTCGACAGGGGAGGGTCAGCCCCAGCATTTT	CASRSTGEGQPQHF
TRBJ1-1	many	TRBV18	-	TGTGCCAGCTCACCGGAGGGGTGGGTTGGTGGTAGCACTGAAGCTTTCTTT	CASSPEGWVGGSTEAFF
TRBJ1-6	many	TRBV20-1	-	TGCAGTGCTAGAGATGGGGCCGGAGGAGTTAATTCACCCCTCCACTTT	CSARDGAGGVNSPLHF
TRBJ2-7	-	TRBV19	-	TGTGCCAGTAGTCCCTCCGAAGGCTACGAGCAGTACTTC	CASSPSEGYEQYF
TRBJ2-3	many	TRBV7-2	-	TGTGCCAGCAGCTTAAGCGGGAGCACAGATACGCAGTATTTT	CASSLSGSTDTQYF
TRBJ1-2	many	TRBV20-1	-	TGCAGTGCAACACGACAGAGTCGTAACTATGGCTACACCTTC	CSATRQSRNYGYTF
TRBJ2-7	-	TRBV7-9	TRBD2	TGTGCCAGCAGCTTTAGCGGGAGCGAATACGAGCAGTACTTC	CASSFSGSEYEQYF
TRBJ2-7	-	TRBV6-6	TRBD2	TGCGCCAGCAGCTTAGGACTAGCGGGAGGGAGTGACGAGCAGTACTTC	CASSLGLAGGSDEQYF
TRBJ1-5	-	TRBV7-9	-	TGTGCCAGCAGCACTTTTAATCAGCCCCAGCATTTT	CASSTFNQPQHF
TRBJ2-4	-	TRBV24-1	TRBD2	TGTGCCACCAGTGATTCGACTAGCGGGGACATTCAGTACTTC	CATSDSTSGDIQYF
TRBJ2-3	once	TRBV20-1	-	TGCAGTGCTACTCCCCGAACTAGATCCGATTTCACAGATACGCAGTATTTT	CSATPRTRSDFTDTQYF
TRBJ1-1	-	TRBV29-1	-	TGCAGCGTACAGGATATGAACACTGAAGCTTTCTTT	CSVQDMNTEAFF
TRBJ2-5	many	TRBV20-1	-	TGCAGTGCAAACACGGACTGGAACCAAGAGACCCAGTACTTC	CSANTDWNQETQYF
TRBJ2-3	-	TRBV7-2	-	TGTGCCAGCAGCTCTAGTTTGGTTGGCACAGATGCGCAGTATTTT	CASSSSLVGTDAQYF
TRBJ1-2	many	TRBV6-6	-	TGTGCCAGCAGTTACGAGCCCACGGCAGGCTACACCTTC	CASSYEPTAGYTF
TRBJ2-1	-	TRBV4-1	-	TGCGCCAGCAGCCAAGGGAGCTCCTACAATGAGCAGTTCTTC	CASSQGSSYNEQFF
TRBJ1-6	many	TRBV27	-	TGTGCCAGCAGCCTTAAAGACAGAAGCTCCTATAATTCACCCCTCCACTTT	CASSLKDRSSYNSPLHF